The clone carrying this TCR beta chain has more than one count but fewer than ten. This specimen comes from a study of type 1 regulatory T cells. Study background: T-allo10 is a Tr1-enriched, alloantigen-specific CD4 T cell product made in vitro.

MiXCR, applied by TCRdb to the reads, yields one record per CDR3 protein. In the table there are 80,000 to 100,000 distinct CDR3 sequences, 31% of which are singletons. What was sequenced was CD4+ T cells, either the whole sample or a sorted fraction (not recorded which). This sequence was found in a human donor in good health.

The CDR3 DNA sequence: TGTGCCAGCAGCCTCGACAGACCCGCCTACAATGAGCAGTTCTTC. It encodes CASSLDRPAYNEQFF. This sequence joins TRBV5-4 and TRBJ2-1; D is possibly TRBD1 (5 bases). Per the germline V gene, CDR1 is SGHNT and CDR2 is YYREEE (reference sequence). The V end was cut by 4 bases, the J end by 2 bases, with 13 bases between. The CDR3 totals 15 residues.